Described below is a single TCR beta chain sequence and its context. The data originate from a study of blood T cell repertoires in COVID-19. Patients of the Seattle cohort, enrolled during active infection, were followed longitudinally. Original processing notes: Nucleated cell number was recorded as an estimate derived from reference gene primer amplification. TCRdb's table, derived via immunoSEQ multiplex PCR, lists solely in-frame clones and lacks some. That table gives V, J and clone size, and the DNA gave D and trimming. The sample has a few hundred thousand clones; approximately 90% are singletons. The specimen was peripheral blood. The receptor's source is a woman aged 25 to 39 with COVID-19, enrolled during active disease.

The CDR3 DNA follows: TGTGCCAGCAGCGTAGCTGGGAGTGGTGGGAATGAAAAACTGTTTTTT. Translated, it gives CASSVAGSGGNEKLFF. This chain connects TRBV9 to TRBJ1-4; D gene uncertain. CDR1 is SGDLS, CDR2 YYNGEE, per germline. This CDR3 region has 16 residues. The V end lost 0 bases, the J end lost 5 bases, and 14 bases lay between the germline ends.